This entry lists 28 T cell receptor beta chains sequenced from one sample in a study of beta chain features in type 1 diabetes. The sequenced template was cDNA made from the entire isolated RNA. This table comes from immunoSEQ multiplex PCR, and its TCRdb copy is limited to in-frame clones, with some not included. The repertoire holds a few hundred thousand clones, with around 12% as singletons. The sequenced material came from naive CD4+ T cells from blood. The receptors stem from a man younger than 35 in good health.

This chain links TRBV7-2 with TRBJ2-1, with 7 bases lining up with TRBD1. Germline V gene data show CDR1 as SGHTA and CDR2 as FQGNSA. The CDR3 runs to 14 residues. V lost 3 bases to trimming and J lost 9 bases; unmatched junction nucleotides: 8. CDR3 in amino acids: CASSFITGAGEQFF. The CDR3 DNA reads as TGTGCCAGCAGCTTCATAACAGGGGCAGGTGAGCAGTTCTTC.

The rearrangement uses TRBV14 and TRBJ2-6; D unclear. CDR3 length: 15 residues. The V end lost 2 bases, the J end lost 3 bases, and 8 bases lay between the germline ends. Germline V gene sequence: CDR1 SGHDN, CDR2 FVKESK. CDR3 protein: CASSQYRFGANVLTF. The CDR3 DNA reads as TGTGCCAGCAGCCAATACAGATTTGGGGCCAACGTCCTGACTTTC.

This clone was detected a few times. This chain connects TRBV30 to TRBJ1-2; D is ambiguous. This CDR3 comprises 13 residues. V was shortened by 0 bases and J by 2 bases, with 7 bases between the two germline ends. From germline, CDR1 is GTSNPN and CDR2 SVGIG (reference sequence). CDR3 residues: CAWSVSLNYGYTF. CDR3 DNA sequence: TGTGCCTGGAGTGTATCCCTGAACTATGGCTACACCTTC.

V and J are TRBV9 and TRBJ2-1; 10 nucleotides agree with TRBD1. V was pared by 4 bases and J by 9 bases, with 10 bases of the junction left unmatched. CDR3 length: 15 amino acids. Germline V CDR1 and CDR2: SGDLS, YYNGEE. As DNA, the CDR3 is TGTGCCAGCAGCCCCCGGGGGGGACAGGGGCCTGAGCAGTTCTTC. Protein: CASSPRGGQGPEQFF.

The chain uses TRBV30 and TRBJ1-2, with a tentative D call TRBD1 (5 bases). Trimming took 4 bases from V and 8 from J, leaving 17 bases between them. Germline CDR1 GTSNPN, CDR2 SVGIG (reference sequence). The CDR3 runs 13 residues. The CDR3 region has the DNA TGTGCCTGGACAGGGCAGGGTAACAGGGGCTACACCTTC. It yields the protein CAWTGQGNRGYTF.

The CDR3 sequence is CASSEVQDYPYNEQFF. The CDR3 nucleotides read TGTGCCAGCAGCGAAGTTCAGGATTACCCTTACAATGAGCAGTTCTTC. This chain connects TRBV9 to TRBJ2-1; D is ambiguous. The CDR3 runs to 16 residues. Germline assignment: CDR1 SGDLS and CDR2 YYNGEE. V lost 3 bases and J 4 bases, leaving 17 bases between the germline ends.

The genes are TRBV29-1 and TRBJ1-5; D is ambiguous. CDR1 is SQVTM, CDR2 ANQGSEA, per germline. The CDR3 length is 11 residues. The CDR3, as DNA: TGCGCGACTGGCAGAAATCAGCCCCAGCATTTT. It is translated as CATGRNQPQHF.

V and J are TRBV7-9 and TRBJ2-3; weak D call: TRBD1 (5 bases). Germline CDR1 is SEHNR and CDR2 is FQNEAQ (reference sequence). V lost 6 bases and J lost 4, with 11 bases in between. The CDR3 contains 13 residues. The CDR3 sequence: CASSSQVADTQYF. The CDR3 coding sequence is TGTGCCAGCAGTTCACAGGTAGCAGATACGCAGTATTTT.

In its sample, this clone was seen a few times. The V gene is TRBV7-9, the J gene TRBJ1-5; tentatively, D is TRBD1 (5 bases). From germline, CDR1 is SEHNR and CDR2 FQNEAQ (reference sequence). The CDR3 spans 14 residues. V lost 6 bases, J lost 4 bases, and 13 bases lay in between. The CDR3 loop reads CASSLPTGNQPQHF. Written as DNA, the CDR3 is TGTGCCAGCAGTTTACCCACAGGAAATCAGCCCCAGCATTTT.

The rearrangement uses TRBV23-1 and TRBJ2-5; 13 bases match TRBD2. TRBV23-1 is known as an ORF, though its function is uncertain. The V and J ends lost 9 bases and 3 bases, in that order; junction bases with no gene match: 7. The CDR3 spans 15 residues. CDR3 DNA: TGCGCCAGAACCTCCGGGACTAGCGGGAAAGAGACCCAGTACTTC. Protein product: CARTSGTSGKETQYF.

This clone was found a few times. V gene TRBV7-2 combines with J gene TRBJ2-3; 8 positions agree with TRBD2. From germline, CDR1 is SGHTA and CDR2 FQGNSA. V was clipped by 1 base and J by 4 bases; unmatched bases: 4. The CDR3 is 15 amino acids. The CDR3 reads CASSLVLAGADTQYF. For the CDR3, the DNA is TGTGCCAGCAGCTTAGTGCTAGCGGGCGCAGATACGCAGTATTTT.

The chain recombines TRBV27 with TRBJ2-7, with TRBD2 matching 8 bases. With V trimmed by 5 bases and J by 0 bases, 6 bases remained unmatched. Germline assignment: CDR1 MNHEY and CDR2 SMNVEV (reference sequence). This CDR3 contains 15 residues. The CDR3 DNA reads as TGTGCCAGCAGTCTAACTAGCGGAAGCTCCTACGAGCAGTACTTC. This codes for CASSLTSGSSYEQYF.

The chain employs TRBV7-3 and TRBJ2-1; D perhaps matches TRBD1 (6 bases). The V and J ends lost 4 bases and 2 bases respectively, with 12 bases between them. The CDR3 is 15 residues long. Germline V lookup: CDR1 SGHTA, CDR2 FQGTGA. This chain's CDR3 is CASSSDSSPYNEQFF. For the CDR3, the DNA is TGTGCCAGCAGCTCGGACAGCTCACCCTACAATGAGCAGTTCTTC. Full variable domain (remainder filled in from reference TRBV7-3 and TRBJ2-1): GAGVSQTPSNKVTEKGKYVELRCDPISGHTALYWYRQSLGQGPEFLIYFQGTGAADDSGLPNDRFFAVRPEGSVSTLKIQRTERGDSAVYLCASSSDSSPYNEQFFGPGTRLTVL.

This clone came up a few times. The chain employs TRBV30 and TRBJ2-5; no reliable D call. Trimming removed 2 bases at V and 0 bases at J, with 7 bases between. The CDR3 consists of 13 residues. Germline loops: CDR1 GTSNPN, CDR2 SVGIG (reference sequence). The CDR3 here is CAWSSGNQETQYF. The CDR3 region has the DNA TGTGCCTGGAGTTCGGGTAACCAAGAGACCCAGTACTTC.

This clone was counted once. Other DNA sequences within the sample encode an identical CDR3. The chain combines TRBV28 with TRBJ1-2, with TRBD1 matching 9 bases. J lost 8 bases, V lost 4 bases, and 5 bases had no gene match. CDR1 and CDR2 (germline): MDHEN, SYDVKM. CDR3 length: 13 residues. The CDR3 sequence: CASSSGQGDGYTF. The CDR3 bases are TGTGCCAGCAGTTCGGGACAGGGAGACGGCTACACCTTC.

DNA of the CDR3: TGTGCCAGCAGTAGTTTCAGGGGGCATAGCGGCAATGAGCAGTTCTTC. It specifies CASSSFRGHSGNEQFF. V gene TRBV25-1 combines with J gene TRBJ2-1, with TRBD1 matching 8 bases. The CDR3 has 16 residues. Per the germline V gene, CDR1 is MGHDK and CDR2 is SYGVNS. Trimming cost V 5 bases and J 6 bases; bases outside gene matches: 12.

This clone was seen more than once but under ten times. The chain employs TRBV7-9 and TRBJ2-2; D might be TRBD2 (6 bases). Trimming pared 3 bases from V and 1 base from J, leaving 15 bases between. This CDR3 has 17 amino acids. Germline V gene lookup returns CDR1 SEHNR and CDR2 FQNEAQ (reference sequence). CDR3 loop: CASSLLSGGVNTGELFF. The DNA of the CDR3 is TGTGCCAGCAGCTTGTTATCCGGGGGAGTGAACACCGGGGAGCTGTTTTTT.

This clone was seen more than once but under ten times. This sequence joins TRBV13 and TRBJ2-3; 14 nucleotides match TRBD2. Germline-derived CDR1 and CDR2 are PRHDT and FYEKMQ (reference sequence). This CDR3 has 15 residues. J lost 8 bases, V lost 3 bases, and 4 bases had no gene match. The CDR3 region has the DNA TGTGCCAGCAGCTTCGGACTAGCGGGAGGAAGTACGCAGTATTTT. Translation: CASSFGLAGGSTQYF.

The CDR3 DNA reads TGTGCCAGCACCCAAGGCGGCCCGGCACCTGATGGCTACACCTTC. Its protein product is CASTQGGPAPDGYTF. The V gene is TRBV7-2, the J gene TRBJ1-2, with D uncertain. CDR3 length: 15 amino acids. The V end lost 7 bases, the J end lost 6 bases, and 21 bases lay between the germline ends. The germline V gene encodes CDR1 SGHTA and CDR2 FQGNSA.

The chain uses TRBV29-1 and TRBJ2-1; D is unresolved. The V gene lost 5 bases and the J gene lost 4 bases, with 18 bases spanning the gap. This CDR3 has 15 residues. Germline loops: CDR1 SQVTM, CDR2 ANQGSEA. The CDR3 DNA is TGCAGCGTTTCTGAGGCCCCTGACTCATACAATGAGCAGTTCTTC. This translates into CSVSEAPDSYNEQFF.

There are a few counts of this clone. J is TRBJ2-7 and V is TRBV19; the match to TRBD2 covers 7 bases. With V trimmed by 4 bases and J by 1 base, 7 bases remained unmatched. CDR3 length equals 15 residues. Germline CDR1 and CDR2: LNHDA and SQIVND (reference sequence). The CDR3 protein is CASSRLGRSSYEQYF. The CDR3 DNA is TGTGCCAGTAGTAGACTCGGGAGGAGTTCCTACGAGCAGTACTTC.

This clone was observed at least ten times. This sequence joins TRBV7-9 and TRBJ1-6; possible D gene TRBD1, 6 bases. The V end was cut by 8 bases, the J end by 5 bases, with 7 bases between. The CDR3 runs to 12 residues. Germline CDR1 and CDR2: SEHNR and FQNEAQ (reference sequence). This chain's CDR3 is CASGTNNSPLHF. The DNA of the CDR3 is TGTGCCAGCGGGACAAATAATTCACCCCTCCACTTT.

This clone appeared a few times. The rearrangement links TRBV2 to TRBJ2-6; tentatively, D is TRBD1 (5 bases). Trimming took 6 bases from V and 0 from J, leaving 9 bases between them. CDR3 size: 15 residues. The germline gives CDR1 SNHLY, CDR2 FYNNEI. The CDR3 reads CASRSRGSGANVLTF. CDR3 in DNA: TGTGCCAGCAGATCTAGGGGCTCTGGGGCCAACGTCCTGACTTTC.

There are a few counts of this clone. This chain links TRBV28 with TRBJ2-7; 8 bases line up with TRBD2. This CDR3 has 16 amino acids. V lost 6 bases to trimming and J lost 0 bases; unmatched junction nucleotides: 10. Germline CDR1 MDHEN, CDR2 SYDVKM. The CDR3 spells CASSEHSGEISYEQYF. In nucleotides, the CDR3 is TGTGCCAGCAGCGAACATAGCGGGGAGATCTCCTACGAGCAGTACTTC.

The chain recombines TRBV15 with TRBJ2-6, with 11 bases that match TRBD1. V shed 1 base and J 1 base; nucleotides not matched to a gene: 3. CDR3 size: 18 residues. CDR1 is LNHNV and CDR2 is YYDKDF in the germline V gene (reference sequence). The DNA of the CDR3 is TGTGCCACCAGCAGAGGAGGACAGGGGGCTTCTGGGGCCAACGTCCTGACTTTC. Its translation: CATSRGGQGASGANVLTF.

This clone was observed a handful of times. Here the CDR3 reads CASSPSGQGNTIYF. The CDR3 bases are TGTGCCAGCTCACCGTCGGGACAGGGGAACACCATATATTTT. The V gene is TRBV18, the J gene TRBJ1-3, with 10 bases that match TRBD1. V dropped 3 bases and J dropped 7; count of bases not matched to a gene: 3. CDR3 size: 14 residues. CDR1 is KGHSH and CDR2 is LQKENI in the germline V gene.

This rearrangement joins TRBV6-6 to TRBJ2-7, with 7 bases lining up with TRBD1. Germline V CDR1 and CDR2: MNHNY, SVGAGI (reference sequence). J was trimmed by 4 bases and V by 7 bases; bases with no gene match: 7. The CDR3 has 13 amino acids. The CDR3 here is CASTRDRIYEQYF. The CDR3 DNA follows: TGTGCCAGCACCAGGGACAGAATTTACGAGCAGTACTTC.

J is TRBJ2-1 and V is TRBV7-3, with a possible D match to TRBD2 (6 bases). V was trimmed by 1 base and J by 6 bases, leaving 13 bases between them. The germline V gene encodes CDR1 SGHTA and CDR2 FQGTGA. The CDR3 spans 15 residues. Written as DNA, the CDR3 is TGTGCCAGCAGCTTAAGGGGAGGCGGGTCCAATGAGCAGTTCTTC. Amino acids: CASSLRGGGSNEQFF.